This paragraph reports one T cell receptor (beta chain). Its antigen has not been determined. Within one base of it there is no much larger clone, and no base qualities were kept. The cysteine opens and the phenylalanine closes a CDR3 of 15 amino acids. CDR3 DNA is the only sequence kept; it has 45 bases, read in frame from the first base. Taken from the germline V gene (reference sequence), the CDR1 and CDR2 loops are GTSNPN and SVGIG. At the junction V is shortened by 5 bases and J by 4 bases, with 17 bases in between. Patients with a history of autoimmune disease or receiving systemic immunosuppression were excluded from the trial. Peripheral blood for TCR sequencing was collected from all dose cohorts at baseline, on cycle 4 day 1, and on cycle 7 day 1. The samples were drawn from a first-in-human, open-label, multicenter phase I dose-escalation trial of ivuxolimab. Adults with locally advanced or metastatic head and neck squamous cell, hepatocellular, melanoma or renal cell carcinoma were enrolled in the trial. Before TCR sequencing, CD4+ and CD8+ T cells were separately sorted from peripheral blood.

This sample stems from a study of OX40 agonist ivuxolimab in advanced cancers. Regarding the study in general: The costimulatory receptor OX40 (CD134) was targeted by ivuxolimab, a fully human IgG2 agonistic monoclonal antibody. Intravenous ivuxolimab was administered to patients every 2 weeks at six dose levels: 0.01, 0.1, 0.3, 1.5, 3 and 10 mg/kg. Of the roughly 54 patients in dose escalation, around 19 had hepatocellular carcinoma, some 15 had melanoma, 9 had renal cell carcinoma and 9 had head and neck cancer. In the dose-escalation cohort, 70% to 85% of patients were male, and the mean age was roughly 60 years, with a range of roughly 23 to 85. Prior anti-PD-1, anti-PD-L1 or anti-CTLA-4 therapy was permitted, and checkpoint inhibitors had been received by approximately 39% of dose-escalation patients. Partial responses occurred in three dose-escalation patients, of whom one had hepatocellular carcinoma and two had cutaneous melanoma. The purpose of peripheral TCRbeta sequencing was to test whether ivuxolimab changed TCR sequence diversity and led to clonal T-cell expansion. The monotherapy dose-escalation portion (N of about 47 patients) of the phase I ivuxolimab trial is reported in the paper. The research as a whole found: At doses of 0.1 to 3.0 mg/kg, clonal expansion of both CD4+ and CD8+ T cells in blood was seen between baseline and week 6. In partial responders in the 0.1-3.0 mg/kg groups, normalized peripheral clonal expansion was found to be among the lowest, especially among CD8+ T cells. On average, CD8+ T cells showed more expanded clones than CD4+ T cells after ivuxolimab. The antigen specificity of the peripheral T cells that underwent clonal expansion was not determined. Low levels of normalized T-cell clonal expansion were also seen in some nonresponding patients.

Genomic DNA was extracted from sorted cells for sequencing of the TCRbeta CDR3 region. TCRbeta CDR3 regions were sequenced using the immunoSEQ Assay. TCRdb carries this immuneACCESS record with in-frame sequences only. Its versions omit some clonotypes, under half of them owing to an unresolved V gene in the studies checked, with the rest unexplained. In this sample the table shows tens of thousands of clones, over 65% of which occur a single time. The ten biggest clones cover 0.75% to 0.85% of the sample. Sequencing was performed on CD4+ or CD8+ T cells sorted from blood, taken in a trial of the OX40 agonist ivuxolimab. This clonotype originated in an adult with an advanced solid tumor such as melanoma, head and neck, liver or kidney cancer. The V and J genes are TRBV30 and TRBJ2-2; the D element could tentatively be TRBD1 or TRBD2, as 5 bases agree for each. The bases read TGTGCCTGGGCACGGGGCTCCTCCCCCACCGGGGAGCTGTTTTTT. The translation is CAWARGSSPTGELFF.